This note documents a single T cell receptor beta chain sequence. What it binds is not known. Clones were sequenced by immunoSEQ multiplex PCR, and TCRdb holds only the in-frame ones, with some missing. This table has some 110,000 clones, around 81% appearing once. The data stem from a study of T cell responses to AZD1222 COVID-19 vaccine. At the level of the study: Second-dose intervals near 4 or 12 weeks were combined.

Overall study findings and caveats: Seropositive status at baseline applied to only 5 or 6 AZD1222 recipients. Donors skewed white British and female; clonal diversity was possibly underestimated. It was only after the peak T cell response that any repertoires were sampled.

Looked up from germline, CDR1 is LNHDA and CDR2 is SQIVND (reference sequence). V lost 9 bases and J 4 bases, leaving 16 bases between the germline ends. There are 13 residues in the CDR3. The rearrangement links TRBV19 to TRBJ2-7; weak D call: TRBD2 (6 bases). The material sequenced was peripheral blood, taken on day 0 of AZD1222 vaccination. This TCR came from an adult in good health. The chain's CDR3 is CARGRRGMYEQYF. In nucleotides, the CDR3 is TGTGCCAGGGGCCGGCGGGGAATGTACGAGCAGTACTTC.